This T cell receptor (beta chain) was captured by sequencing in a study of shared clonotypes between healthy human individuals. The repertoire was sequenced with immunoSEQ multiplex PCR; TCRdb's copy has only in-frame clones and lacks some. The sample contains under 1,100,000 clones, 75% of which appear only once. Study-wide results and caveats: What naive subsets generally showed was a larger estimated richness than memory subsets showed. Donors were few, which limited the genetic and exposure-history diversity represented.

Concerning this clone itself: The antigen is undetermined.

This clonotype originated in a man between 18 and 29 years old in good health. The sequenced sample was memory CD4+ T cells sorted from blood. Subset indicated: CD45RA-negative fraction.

CDR3 coding DNA: TGCGCCAGCAGCGTACTAGCGGGGGATCGCACAGATACGCAGTATTTT. It specifies CASSVLAGDRTDTQYF. V and J are TRBV5-1 and TRBJ2-3; 11 bases are shared with TRBD2. The junction had 5 bases not matched to a gene; V was cut back by 4 bases and J by 1 base. Looked up from germline, CDR1 is SGHRS and CDR2 is YFSETQ. CDR3 length equals 16 residues.